The sequence of this T cell receptor beta chain was determined in a study of cytomegalovirus exposure and HLA in healthy donors. The study, taken as a whole, reports: Most observed TCR sequences were rare, whereas some public TCRs were detected in many donors. Researchers reported in a later analysis that a missense DCLRE1C variant was tied to TCR beta V- and J-gene trimming. Researchers left out some V segments, among them TRBV6-2 and TRBV6-3, as indistinguishable.

After removal of 5 bases from V and 4 bases from J, the junction contained 13 bases not matched to a gene. CDR1 and CDR2 from the germline V gene are SGHRS and YFSETQ. The CDR3 is made up of 16 amino acids. This clone was detected a few times. Its antigen is unknown. The PCR made use of 60 Vbeta and 13 Jbeta primers. Assay: immunoSEQ multiplex PCR; the TCRdb copy retains only in-frame clones and omits some. The table has more than 95,000 clones, roughly 73% seen once. The rearrangement links TRBV5-1 to TRBJ2-5, with 8 positions matching TRBD1. This receptor was taken from a man aged 55 to 69 in good health and CMV-seropositive. The sample was PBMCs. The CDR3 region is CASSLLQGAGGETQYF. The DNA for the CDR3 is TGCGCCAGCAGTCTTCTGCAGGGGGCAGGAGGAGAGACCCAGTACTTC.